This TCR beta chain is from a study of T-cell reconstitution after alpha-beta-depleted transplantation in children. Study results and caveats: There were reportedly several hundred expanded graft clones from which alpha-beta T cells came about two months after transplant. T-cell counts and diversity were attributed mostly to newly produced T cells one year after transplant. Some patients' high day-60 TCRbeta diversity was traced to surviving recipient T cells and thymic progenitors.

This clonotype was detected many times. The target antigen is unknown. The CDR3 consists of 13 residues. Germline values: CDR1 SGDLS, CDR2 YYNGEE. Trimming took off 3 bases at V and 2 bases at J, with 9 bases between the two ends. It was with unique molecular identifiers that the TCRbeta library was prepared. TCRdb called the PCR reads again in MiXCR, with one record for every CDR3 protein. The sample shows nearly 250,000 distinct CDR3 sequences, 7.5% to 9.5% of them seen only once. The clonotype comes from a male patient between 10 and 17 years old who had a stem cell transplant for acute lymphoblastic leukemia, so the T cells may come from the graft donor. The chain carries TRBV9 and TRBJ2-7; perhaps TRBD2 as D (6 bases). This specimen was PBMCs, mostly from graft donor cells, taken 180 days after TCRalphabeta/CD19-depleted stem cell transplant. The CDR3 DNA reads as TGTGCCAGCAGCGGTAGCGGTACCTACGAGCAGTACTTC. Residues: CASSGSGTYEQYF.